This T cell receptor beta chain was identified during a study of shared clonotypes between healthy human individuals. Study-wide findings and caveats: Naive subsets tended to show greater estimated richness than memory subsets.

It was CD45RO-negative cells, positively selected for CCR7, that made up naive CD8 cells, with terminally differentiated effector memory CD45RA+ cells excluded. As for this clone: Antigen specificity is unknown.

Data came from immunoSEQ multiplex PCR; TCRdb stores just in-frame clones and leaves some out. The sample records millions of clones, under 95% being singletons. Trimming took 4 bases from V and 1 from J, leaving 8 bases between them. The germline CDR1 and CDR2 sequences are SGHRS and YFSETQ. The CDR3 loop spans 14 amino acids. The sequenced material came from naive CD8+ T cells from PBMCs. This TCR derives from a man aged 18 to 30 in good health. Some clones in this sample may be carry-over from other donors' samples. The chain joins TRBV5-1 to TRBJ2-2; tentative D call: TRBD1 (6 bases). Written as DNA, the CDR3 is TGCGCCAGCAGCATGGGACAGAACACCGGGGAGCTGTTTTTT. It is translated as CASSMGQNTGELFF. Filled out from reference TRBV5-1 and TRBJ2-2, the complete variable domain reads KAGVTQTPRYLIKTRGQQVTLSCSPISGHRSVSWYQQTPGQGLQFLFEYFSETQRNKGNFPGRFSGRQFSNSRSEMNVSTLELGDSALYLCASSMGQNTGELFFGEGSRLTVL.